The 19 T cell receptor beta chains given below trace back to one sample, sequenced in a study of T cell repertoires in cytomegalovirus infection. No cognate antigen is known for these TCRs. TCRdb reprocessed the reads with MiXCR, giving one entry per CDR3 protein. The data hold roughly 800,000 distinct CDR3 sequences, with about 29% observed a single time. Sequenced material: cultured CD8+ T cells from PBMCs, taken from culture after CMV antigen stimulation. Receptors originate from a human donor in good health (CMV status not recorded). Some clones in this sample may be carry-over from other donors' samples.

This clonotype came up a few times. The gene calls are TRBV13 and TRBJ2-4; 11 bases are a match to TRBD1. Germline V gene data show CDR1 as PRHDT and CDR2 as FYEKMQ (reference sequence). Germline trimming cut 5 bases from V and 5 bases from J; bases unmatched to any gene: 8. CDR3 size: 16 residues. CDR3 region: CASSVDRGRGENIQYF. The CDR3, as DNA: TGTGCCAGCAGCGTGGACAGGGGGCGCGGGGAAAACATTCAGTACTTC. The full variable domain, with the rest looked up from reference TRBV13 and TRBJ2-4, is AAGVIQSPRHLIKEKRETATLKCYPIPRHDTVYWYQQGPGQDPQFLISFYEKMQSDKGSIPDRFSAQQFSDYHSELNMSSLELGDSALYFCASSVDRGRGENIQYFGAGTRLSVL.

This clonotype has ten or more counts. This chain links TRBV7-2 with TRBJ1-6, with TRBD1 as a possible D gene (5 bases). This CDR3 region has 18 residues. Looked up from germline, CDR1 is SGHTA and CDR2 is FQGNSA. The V end was cut by 4 bases, the J end by 7 bases, with 23 bases between. The CDR3 sequence: CASSSYMGKGYRNSPLHF. Here the CDR3 DNA reads TGTGCCAGCAGCTCTTATATGGGAAAGGGGTATAGGAATTCACCCCTCCACTTT.

V gene TRBV24-1 combines with J gene TRBJ2-1; no reliable D call. The CDR3 is 12 amino acids. V lost 7 bases to trimming and J lost 1 base, with 4 bases between them. CDR1 is KGHDR, CDR2 SFDVKD, per germline. In nucleotides, the CDR3 is TGTGCCACCAGGGGGTCCTACAATGAGCAGTTCTTC. Translating gives CATRGSYNEQFF.

The chain couples TRBV20-1 to TRBJ1-2; D perhaps matches TRBD1 (5 bases). The CDR3 is made up of 15 amino acids. V was cut by 2 bases and J by 0 bases, with 13 bases left in between. Germline V gene lookup returns CDR1 DFQATT and CDR2 SNEGSKA (reference sequence). The chain's CDR3 is CSARFRDVTNYGYTF. DNA of the CDR3: TGCAGTGCTAGATTCCGGGACGTCACTAACTATGGCTACACCTTC.

This clonotype was seen more than once but under ten times. The CDR3 region is CASSRRTASETQYF. The CDR3 nucleotides are TGTGCCAGCAGTCGAAGGACGGCCTCAGAGACCCAGTACTTC. V usage is TRBV6-1 and J usage is TRBJ2-5; D is undetermined. Looked up from germline, CDR1 is MNHNS and CDR2 is SASEGT. The V end lost 5 bases, the J end lost 4 bases, and 14 bases lay between the germline ends. There are 14 residues in the CDR3.

This clonotype was seen a handful of times. The chain is built from TRBV12-3 or TRBV12-4 and TRBJ1-3; D is possibly TRBD1 (5 bases). Between the trimmed V and J ends, which lost 6 bases and 2 bases, there was a span of 14 bases. The CDR3 totals 15 residues. Here the CDR3 reads CASSPRGETGNTIYF. In nucleotides, the CDR3 is TGTGCCAGCAGCCCCAGAGGGGAAACTGGAAACACCATATATTTT.

This clonotype was found a few times. This chain uses TRBV7-2 with TRBJ2-1; D unclear. The length of the CDR3 is 14 residues. Looked up from germline, CDR1 is SGHTA and CDR2 is FQGNSA. The V gene lost 1 base and the J gene lost 8 bases, with 12 bases spanning the gap. Written as DNA, the CDR3 is TGTGCCAGCAGCTTAGATGGGGTTTTGGATGAGCAGTTCTTC. Its protein is CASSLDGVLDEQFF.

This chain links TRBV11-1 with TRBJ1-4; D call uncertain. The CDR3 runs 15 residues. Germline CDR1 is SGHAT and CDR2 is FQDESV (reference sequence). V lost 4 bases, J lost 4 bases, and 13 bases lay in between. CDR3 protein: CASSSRNGDNEKLFF. The CDR3 bases are TGTGCCAGCAGCTCGAGGAACGGTGATAATGAAAAACTGTTTTTT.

The chain is built from TRBV2 and TRBJ1-1, with a possible D match to TRBD1 (6 bases). This CDR3 has 10 amino acids. Germline V CDR1 and CDR2: SNHLY, FYNNEI. Trimming left V 7 bases short and J 12 bases short, with 12 bases between. CDR3 sequence reads: CASKQGQTFF. CDR3 nucleotide sequence: TGTGCCAGCAAGCAGGGGCAGACTTTCTTT.

This clonotype has only a few counts. The chain recombines TRBV29-1 with TRBJ1-1; D unresolved. V lost 6 bases and J 6 bases, leaving 11 bases between the germline ends. Germline assignment: CDR1 SQVTM and CDR2 ANQGSEA. The CDR3 runs 11 residues. CDR3 sequence reads: CSVWLDPEAFF. CDR3 DNA: TGCAGCGTCTGGCTGGATCCTGAAGCTTTCTTT.

The V call is TRBV9, the J call TRBJ1-5, with a possible D match to TRBD1 (6 bases). V gave up 4 bases and J gave up 3 bases, with 14 bases separating them. In germline, CDR1 is SGDLS, CDR2 YYNGEE. The CDR3 sequence is 15 residues long. The CDR3 loop reads CASSPRGGANQPQHF. The CDR3 DNA reads TGTGCCAGCAGCCCCCGTGGGGGCGCCAATCAGCCCCAGCATTTT.

The CDR3 protein is CASSQGYSGGHYEQYF. DNA of the CDR3: TGTGCCAGCAGCCAAGGTTATAGCGGGGGCCACTACGAGCAGTACTTC. The V and J genes are TRBV4-2 and TRBJ2-7; 9 nucleotides line up with TRBD2. The CDR3 is made up of 16 amino acids. Germline assignment: CDR1 LGHNA and CDR2 YNFKEQ. Trimming cost V 1 base and J 3 bases; bases outside gene matches: 7.

Only a few counts were recorded for this clonotype. This chain joins TRBV7-9 and TRBJ1-1; D might be TRBD1 (5 bases). CDR3 size: 14 residues. Trimming left V 5 bases short and J 11 bases short, with 21 bases between. CDR1 is SEHNR, CDR2 FQNEAQ, per germline (reference sequence). CDR3 in amino acids: CASSPGRGLGRAFF. The CDR3 region has the DNA TGTGCCAGCAGCCCGGGGAGGGGCCTCGGCCGGGCTTTCTTT.

The V call is TRBV27, the J call TRBJ1-2; D is possibly TRBD1 (5 bases). Deletions cut 3 bases from V and 8 bases from J, with 16 bases between. The CDR3 runs to 14 residues. Germline CDR1 and CDR2: MNHEY and SMNVEV (reference sequence). CDR3 DNA sequence: TGTGCCAGCAGTTTGAGCGGGGGGTTGGGGGGCTACACCTTC. It translates to CASSLSGGLGGYTF.

V gene TRBV27 combines with J gene TRBJ1-2; D is perhaps TRBD1 (5 bases). The V gene lost 0 bases and the J gene lost 4 bases, with 18 bases spanning the gap. Germline V lookup: CDR1 MNHEY, CDR2 SMNVEV (reference sequence). The CDR3 sequence is 17 residues long. The DNA of the CDR3 is TGTGCCAGCAGTTTATCGGCGGCGACGGGGCGTCTCTATGGCTACACCTTC. It specifies CASSLSAATGRLYGYTF.

This clonotype has only a few counts. The chain has TRBV12-3 or TRBV12-4 and TRBJ2-1; possibly TRBD1 or TRBD2 for D (5 bases each). CDR3 length: 12 residues. V dropped 5 bases and J dropped 10 bases, with 12 bases sitting between them. This chain's CDR3 is CASSGWDREQFF. CDR3 sequence (DNA): TGTGCCAGCAGTGGGTGGGACCGGGAGCAGTTCTTC.

This clonotype showed up many times. The V gene is TRBV12-3 or TRBV12-4, the J gene TRBJ1-1; tentative D call: TRBD1 (5 bases). The CDR3 is 15 amino acids. V lost 3 bases and J 1 base, leaving 12 bases between the germline ends. The CDR3 reads CASSLGHPTNTEAFF. CDR3 in DNA: TGTGCCAGCAGTTTGGGGCACCCGACGAACACTGAAGCTTTCTTT.

The chain carries TRBV11-3 and TRBJ2-2; D not resolved. Germline loops: CDR1 SGHNT, CDR2 YENEEA. There are 16 residues in the CDR3. The germline V and J ends were trimmed by 5 bases and 0 bases, with 13 bases remaining between them. The chain's CDR3 is CASSPFNNPNTGELFF. DNA of the CDR3: TGTGCCAGCAGCCCCTTTAACAACCCGAACACCGGGGAGCTGTTTTTT.

In DNA form, the CDR3 reads TGTGCCAGCTCACCAAAGCAAGGGGAAAGCACAGATACGCAGTATTTT. Encoded protein: CASSPKQGESTDTQYF. The rearrangement joins TRBV18 to TRBJ2-3; the D gene is possibly TRBD1 (5 bases). Germline V CDR1 and CDR2: KGHSH, LQKENI. V was pared by 2 bases and J by 0 bases, with 12 bases between. The CDR3 covers 16 residues.